A single sample gave rise to the 27 T cell receptor beta chains below, sequenced in a study of T-cell reconstitution after alpha-beta-depleted transplantation in children. Using unique molecular identifiers, the investigators prepared the TCRbeta library. Each CDR3 protein is one row after TCRdb ran MiXCR on the PCR reads. The sample carries around 370,000 distinct CDR3 sequences, under 13% recorded once. The source was PBMCs from the stem cell graft donor, collected from the stem cell graft. These receptors were taken from a human donor who donated a stem cell graft to a child with acute lymphoblastic leukemia.

This clonotype has a count of ten or more. The V call is TRBV9, the J call TRBJ2-1, with TRBD2 matching over 8 bases. This CDR3 spans 14 amino acids. J lost 10 bases, V lost 0 bases, and 6 bases had no gene match. Germline CDR1 and CDR2: SGDLS and YYNGEE. The CDR3 coding sequence is TGTGCCAGCAGCGTAGTCAGCGGGAGAGAGGAGCAGTTCTTC. It yields the protein CASSVVSGREEQFF.

CDR3 DNA sequence: TGTGCCAGCAGCTTGGGTGGTAGCGGGAGATCCGTCTACGAGCAGTACTTC. Translation gives CASSLGGSGRSVYEQYF. The rearrangement links TRBV5-6 to TRBJ2-7; TRBD2 aligns across 9 bases. V shed 0 bases and J 3 bases; nucleotides not matched to a gene: 10. Germline V gene data show CDR1 as SGHDT and CDR2 as YYEEEE. This CDR3 is 17 amino acids long.

The chain carries TRBV18 and TRBJ2-3; D is uncertain. The CDR3 totals 13 residues. The V gene's germline CDR1 is KGHSH and CDR2 LQKENI. Between the trimmed V and J ends, which lost 4 bases and 4 bases, there was a span of 9 bases. The CDR3 region is CASSREGPDTQYF. The CDR3 region has the DNA TGTGCCAGCTCACGCGAAGGCCCAGATACGCAGTATTTT.

V and J are TRBV12-3 or TRBV12-4 and TRBJ2-5; D possibly corresponds to TRBD2 (7 bases). The V end was cut by 10 bases, the J end by 4 bases, with 13 bases between. The CDR3 totals 12 residues. The CDR3 DNA is TGTGCCACCCGAGGGGGGGGAGAGACCCAGTACTTC. This translates into CATRGGGETQYF.

This clonotype was found a few times. V usage is TRBV3-1 and J usage is TRBJ2-2; D ambiguous. This CDR3 has 13 amino acids. Germline V gene sequence: CDR1 LGHDT, CDR2 YNNKEL (reference sequence). With 3 bases removed from V and 6 bases from J, the gap between germline ends came to 8 bases. This CDR3 reads CASSHSEAGELFF. CDR3 nucleotides: TGTGCCAGCAGCCATTCCGAGGCCGGGGAGCTGTTTTTT.

This clonotype was counted only a few times. The gene calls are TRBV12-3 or TRBV12-4 and TRBJ2-7, with D possibly matching TRBD2 (5 bases). The V end lost 5 bases, the J end lost 5 bases, and 10 bases lay between the germline ends. CDR3 length: 12 amino acids. The CDR3 DNA sequence: TGTGCCAGCAGTGGACTCCTCGACGAGCAGTACTTC. Amino acids: CASSGLLDEQYF.

A few counts support this clonotype. This rearrangement joins TRBV12-3 or TRBV12-4 to TRBJ2-2, with TRBD1 matching over 11 bases. The CDR3 is 15 amino acids. J was trimmed by 4 bases and V by 5 bases; bases with no gene match: 3. CDR3 amino acids: CASSKGQGVTGELFF. In nucleotides, the CDR3 is TGTGCCAGCAGTAAGGGACAGGGGGTCACCGGGGAGCTGTTTTTT.

This clonotype appeared a single time. The chain is built from TRBV4-1 and TRBJ2-3, with 8 bases fitting TRBD1. The V gene's germline CDR1 is MGHRA and CDR2 YSYEKL. Trimming removed 4 bases from V and 3 bases from J; junction bases left unmatched: 6. The CDR3 has 15 residues. CDR3 residues: CASSPGQGETDTQYF. The CDR3 DNA follows: TGCGCCAGCAGCCCCGGACAGGGAGAGACAGATACGCAGTATTTT.

This clonotype was picked up a small number of times. The chain recombines TRBV12-3 or TRBV12-4 with TRBJ2-5, with D possibly being TRBD1 (5 bases). V was clipped by 2 bases and J by 6 bases, with 16 bases between them. The CDR3 contains 15 residues. The CDR3 loop is CASSLPPVQGKTQYF. The DNA of the CDR3 is TGTGCCAGCAGTTTACCACCGGTTCAGGGAAAGACCCAGTACTTC.

This clonotype was detected once. The chain joins TRBV25-1 to TRBJ2-3, with D possibly TRBD1 on 5 matching bases. Germline CDR1 MGHDK, CDR2 SYGVNS. The CDR3 spans 15 residues. Between the trimmed V and J ends, which lost 8 bases and 4 bases, there was a span of 19 bases. CDR3 sequence (DNA): TGTGCCAGCTCCTATTGGGTAGGGGCCCCAGATACGCAGTATTTT. It codes for CASSYWVGAPDTQYF.

The chain is built from TRBV12-3 or TRBV12-4 and TRBJ2-5; tentative D call: TRBD2 (6 bases). The CDR3 covers 13 residues. V lost 3 bases to trimming and J lost 7 bases, with 12 bases between them. CDR3: CASSFGGRGTQYF. The CDR3 DNA reads TGTGCCAGCAGTTTCGGGGGTCGGGGGACCCAGTACTTC.

This chain connects TRBV7-2 to TRBJ2-5; D is perhaps TRBD2 (7 bases). This CDR3 has 14 amino acids. The germline V and J ends were trimmed by 10 bases and 1 base, with 16 bases remaining between them. Germline V gene sequence: CDR1 SGHTA, CDR2 FQGNSA. CDR3 sequence (DNA): TGTGCCACCTCGGGGGCGGGAGTCCAAGAGACCCAGTACTTC. This encodes CATSGAGVQETQYF.

This clonotype was detected a few times. The J gene is TRBJ2-5, the V gene TRBV6-1; 12 bases line up with TRBD2. Per the germline V gene, CDR1 is MNHNS and CDR2 is SASEGT. The CDR3 length is 16 residues. V was pared by 5 bases and J by 5 bases, with 9 bases of the junction left unmatched. CDR3 region: CASSPKGLAGPETQYF. The CDR3, as DNA: TGTGCCAGCAGTCCAAAGGGACTAGCGGGCCCGGAGACCCAGTACTTC.

This clonotype was observed many times. The CDR3 spells CASSYEGPGDTQYF. The CDR3 coding sequence is TGCGCCAGCAGCTACGAGGGGCCCGGAGATACGCAGTATTTT. The rearrangement uses TRBV5-1 and TRBJ2-3; TRBD1 or TRBD2 may be the D gene (5 bases each). V gave up 3 bases and J gave up 5 bases, with 13 bases separating them. The germline CDR1 and CDR2 sequences are SGHRS and YFSETQ. CDR3 length: 14 amino acids.

The table lists this clonotype with many counts. The chain carries TRBV5-1 and TRBJ2-3; D uncertain. Trimming pared 4 bases from V and 2 bases from J, leaving 14 bases between. CDR1 and CDR2 (germline): SGHRS, YFSETQ. The CDR3 runs to 15 residues. CDR3 residues: CASSPGLKSTDTQYF. The CDR3 DNA sequence: TGCGCCAGCAGCCCGGGCCTAAAATCCACAGATACGCAGTATTTT.

This clonotype has a count of ten or more. This chain connects TRBV11-3 to TRBJ2-1; a weak D match, TRBD2 (5 bases). Germline CDR1 is SGHNT and CDR2 is YENEEA. The CDR3 has 19 residues. Trimming took off 1 base at V and 1 base at J, with 20 bases between the two ends. DNA of the CDR3: TGTGCCAGCAGCTTAGTCGGCTCAGTGACTACCAGGTCCTACAATGAGCAGTTCTTC. Encoded protein: CASSLVGSVTTRSYNEQFF.

The CDR3 DNA reads as TGCAGTGCCACCCCTGGAGGACTAGAATACAATGAGCAGTTCTTC. This codes for CSATPGGLEYNEQFF. This chain links TRBV20-1 with TRBJ2-1; 7 nucleotides match TRBD2. The junction had 12 bases not matched to a gene; V was cut back by 6 bases and J by 4 bases. Germline values: CDR1 DFQATT, CDR2 SNEGSKA (reference sequence). The CDR3 runs to 15 residues.

This clonotype was counted only a few times. This rearrangement joins TRBV5-6 to TRBJ2-7, with 7 bases lining up with TRBD1. Per the germline V gene, CDR1 is SGHDT and CDR2 is YYEEEE. The CDR3 loop spans 15 amino acids. After removal of 5 bases from V and 3 bases from J, the junction contained 11 bases not matched to a gene. The CDR3 is CASSGQQTGRYEQYF. CDR3 nucleotide sequence: TGTGCCAGCAGTGGACAACAGACAGGGCGCTACGAGCAGTACTTC. Full variable domain (outside the CDR3, taken from reference TRBV5-6 and TRBJ2-7): DAGVTQSPTHLIKTRGQQVTLRCSPKSGHDTVSWYQQALGQGPQFIFQYYEEEERQRGNFPDRFSGHQFPNYSSELNVNALLLGDSALYLCASSGQQTGRYEQYFGPGTRLTVT.

There are a few counts of this clonotype. The chain couples TRBV27 to TRBJ2-1; 7 nucleotides line up with TRBD1. Unmatched junction bases numbered 5, after V lost 4 bases and J lost 8 bases. CDR3 size: 13 residues. The V gene's germline CDR1 is MNHEY and CDR2 SMNVEV (reference sequence). The CDR3 protein is CASSSYRGDEQFF. CDR3 coding DNA: TGTGCCAGCAGTTCTTACAGGGGAGATGAGCAGTTCTTC.

This clonotype was counted many times. CDR3: CASRPTGTSGYNEQFF. The CDR3 DNA sequence: TGTGCCAGCAGACCGACCGGGACTAGCGGCTACAATGAGCAGTTCTTC. The gene calls are TRBV7-3 and TRBJ2-1, with TRBD2 matching 11 bases. This CDR3 is 16 amino acids long. CDR1 is SGHTA and CDR2 is FQGTGA in the germline V gene. V trimming: 6 bases; J trimming: 3 bases; junction bases outside the gene matches: 7.

In its sample, this clonotype was seen a few times. This chain joins TRBV2 and TRBJ1-1; maybe TRBD1 (5 bases). Germline CDR1 reads SNHLY; CDR2 reads FYNNEI. The CDR3 is made up of 13 amino acids. Trimming pared 7 bases from V and 1 base from J, leaving 10 bases between. CDR3 nucleotides: TGTGCCAGCAAGATAGGGGCGAACACTGAAGCTTTCTTT. Translation gives CASKIGANTEAFF. Together with reference TRBV2 and TRBJ1-1, the CDR3 gives the full variable domain: EPEVTQTPSHQVTQMGQEVILRCVPISNHLYFYWYRQILGQKVEFLVSFYNNEISEKSEIFDDQFSVERPDGSNFTLKIRSTKLEDSAMYFCASKIGANTEAFFGQGTRLTVV.

This clonotype has ten or more counts. This chain joins TRBV2 and TRBJ2-3; maybe TRBD2 (6 bases). CDR1 is SNHLY and CDR2 is FYNNEI in the germline V gene. This CDR3 contains 12 residues. The germline V and J ends were trimmed by 4 bases and 13 bases, with 15 bases remaining between them. CDR3 loop: CASSAPGLREYF. Written as DNA, the CDR3 is TGTGCCAGCAGTGCCCCGGGACTGCGGGAGTATTTT. Looking up the rest from reference TRBV2 and TRBJ2-3 gives the full variable domain: EPEVTQTPSHQVTQMGQEVILRCVPISNHLYFYWYRQILGQKVEFLVSFYNNEISEKSEIFDDQFSVERPDGSNFTLKIRSTKLEDSAMYFCASSAPGLREYFGPGTRLTVL.

This clonotype was found a few times. The chain carries TRBV18 and TRBJ1-1; perhaps TRBD1 as D (5 bases). CDR1 and CDR2 (germline): KGHSH, LQKENI. This CDR3 is 16 amino acids long. Deletions cut 2 bases from V and 1 base from J, with 14 bases between. CDR3: CASSPTLRQGNTEAFF. The CDR3 region has the DNA TGTGCCAGCTCACCAACTCTTAGGCAGGGGAACACTGAAGCTTTCTTT.

This clonotype was counted a few times. The genes are TRBV20-1 and TRBJ1-4; D call uncertain. The CDR3 sequence is 15 residues long. Trimming cost V 1 base and J 4 bases, with 13 bases left between them. Germline loops: CDR1 DFQATT, CDR2 SNEGSKA (reference sequence). CDR3 sequence: CSARVSGMGNEKLFF. CDR3 coding DNA: TGCAGTGCTAGAGTCTCCGGCATGGGTAATGAAAAACTGTTTTTT.

V usage is TRBV25-1 and J usage is TRBJ1-2; D is perhaps TRBD1 (5 bases). Germline loops: CDR1 MGHDK, CDR2 SYGVNS. Trimming stripped 1 base from V and 6 bases from J, with 6 bases between. This CDR3 is built from 12 residues. The CDR3 loop reads CASSELGDGYTF. CDR3 DNA sequence: TGTGCCAGCAGTGAATTGGGGGATGGCTACACCTTC.

Ten or more counts support this clonotype. The junction departs from germline at one end; a sequencing error may be responsible. The gene calls are TRBV7-9 and TRBJ2-3, with D tentatively TRBD1 (6 bases). Per the germline V gene, CDR1 is SEHNR and CDR2 is FQNEAQ (reference sequence). This CDR3 contains 15 residues. The CDR3 coding sequence is TGTGCCAGCAGCTTAAGGTCCCAGAGGACAGATACGCGGTATTTT. Its translation is CASSLRSQRTDTRYF.

The CDR3: CASSSGQGLNSPLHF. CDR3 in DNA: TGTGCCAGCAGCTCCGGACAGGGGCTTAATTCACCCCTCCACTTT. The rearrangement joins TRBV7-9 to TRBJ1-6; 9 nucleotides line up with TRBD1. Germline V gene lookup returns CDR1 SEHNR and CDR2 FQNEAQ (reference sequence). J lost 6 bases, V lost 4 bases, and 4 bases had no gene match. CDR3 length: 15 residues.